This T cell receptor (beta chain) is from a study of glioma-infiltrating T cells. Points from the study as a whole: Very few CDR3 sequences were shared between tissue and blood. Above-expected tissue-blood divergence occurred in all gliomas, most in low-grade ones.

Amplification of TCR alpha and beta CDR3 regions from RNA used iRepertoire nested multiplex PCR. Tissue mRNA or PBMC total RNA, roughly 100-400 ng, went into one-step reverse transcription and amplification. TCRdb reprocessed the multiplex PCR reads with MiXCR, giving one entry per CDR3 protein. The top ten hold under 6.5% of the sample, which has 150,000 to 200,000 distinct CDR3 sequences, 43% seen once. In this sample, this clonotype turned up many times. Its antigen is not known. The germline V gene has CDR1 DFQATT and CDR2 SNEGSKA (reference sequence). This CDR3 comprises 18 residues. V lost 4 bases, J lost 3 bases, and 17 bases stayed unmatched.

The sample consisted of glioma tissue, nonneoplastic brain tissue, or PBMCs (not recorded which). V gene TRBV20-1 combines with J gene TRBJ1-4; TRBD1 matches 7 bases. The sequence derives from a human donor with low-grade glioma or glioblastoma, undergoing nonglioma brain surgery, or in good health (not recorded which). CDR3 DNA: TGCAGTGCTACACCCCAAGGGGGCAGGGTAACAGCTAATGAAAAACTGTTTTTT. Translation: CSATPQGGRVTANEKLFF.